This passage covers 32 T cell receptor beta chains from one sample sequenced in a study of blood T cell repertoires in COVID-19. Profiling relied on immunoSEQ multiplex PCR, and the TCRdb table lists in-frame clones only, not all of them. The repertoire holds some 10,000 clones, with 88% as singletons. The sequenced sample consisted of peripheral blood. These receptor sequences come from a human donor in a cohort sampled during active COVID-19.

The V call is TRBV27, the J call TRBJ2-6, with D possibly being TRBD1 (6 bases). The CDR3 spans 19 residues. CDR1 and CDR2 (germline): MNHEY, SMNVEV (reference sequence). V shed 0 bases and J shed 0 bases, with 15 bases lying between them. The CDR3 region has the DNA TGTGCCAGCAGTTTATCAACCATCAGGGGATTCTCTGGGGCCAACGTCCTGACTTTC. It is translated as CASSLSTIRGFSGANVLTF.

The chain carries TRBV5-1 and TRBJ1-3; D unclear. CDR3 length equals 19 residues. Germline CDR1 SGHRS, CDR2 YFSETQ. V dropped 4 bases and J dropped 0 bases, with 23 bases sitting between them. This CDR3 reads CASSQLGPEFLSSGNTIYF. The CDR3 nucleotides read TGCGCCAGCAGCCAGCTTGGGCCGGAATTCCTAAGCTCTGGAAACACCATATATTTT. Full variable domain (missing parts from reference TRBV5-1 and TRBJ1-3): KAGVTQTPRYLIKTRGQQVTLSCSPISGHRSVSWYQQTPGQGLQFLFEYFSETQRNKGNFPGRFSGRQFSNSRSEMNVSTLELGDSALYLCASSQLGPEFLSSGNTIYFGEGSWLTVV.

The J gene is TRBJ1-2, the V gene TRBV29-1; D is possibly TRBD1 (6 bases). Germline V gives CDR1 SQVTM, CDR2 ANQGSEA. Trimming left V 6 bases short and J 7 bases short, with 15 bases between. The CDR3 spans 12 residues. The CDR3 DNA sequence: TGCAGCGTCGACGGACTAGGGGGTGGCTACACCTTC. Its protein is CSVDGLGGGYTF. The full variable domain, rest sourced from reference TRBV29-1 and TRBJ1-2, is SAVISQKPSRDICQRGTSLTIQCQVDSQVTMMFWYRQQPGQSLTLIATANQGSEATYESGFVIDKFPISRPNLTFSTLTVSNMSPEDSSIYLCSVDGLGGGYTFGSGTRLTVV.

The J gene is TRBJ2-1, the V gene TRBV6-6; tentatively, D is TRBD1 (5 bases). The CDR3 consists of 16 residues. Per the germline V gene, CDR1 is MNHNY and CDR2 is SVGAGI (reference sequence). The ends were cut back, 5 bases at V and 0 bases at J, with 14 bases in the middle. CDR3 residues: CASSPRQSLSYNEQFF. CDR3 DNA sequence: TGTGCCAGCAGTCCCCGACAGAGCCTCTCCTACAATGAGCAGTTCTTC.

The V and J genes are TRBV5-4 and TRBJ1-1; 8 bases align to TRBD1. With 3 bases clipped from V and 1 base from J, the junction kept 5 bases outside the gene matches. Germline V lookup: CDR1 SGHNT, CDR2 YYREEE (reference sequence). The CDR3 runs to 15 residues. The chain's CDR3 is CASSSSGGSNTEAFF. For the CDR3, the DNA is TGTGCCAGCAGCTCCTCAGGGGGCTCGAACACTGAAGCTTTCTTT.

The sample holds a few counts of this clone. V and J are TRBV12-5 and TRBJ2-1; the match to TRBD1 covers 9 bases. The CDR3 has 14 residues. The V and J ends lost 7 bases and 4 bases, in that order; junction bases with no gene match: 5. CDR1 is LGHNT, CDR2 FRNRAP, per germline. The CDR3 nucleotides are TGTGCTAGTGTCCCGGGACAGGGTTACAATGAGCAGTTCTTC. This gives the protein CASVPGQGYNEQFF.

The chain couples TRBV21-1 to TRBJ2-3; TRBD1 is taken as the D call from the table, unchecked against the DNA. TRBV21-1 is given as a pseudogene. This CDR3 contains 20 residues. The CDR3 loop is CASRLDERSPTETSTDTQYF. The CDR3 coding sequence is TGTGCCAGCAGGTTGGACGAAAGATCACCGACAGAGACTAGCACAGATACGCAGTATTTT.

This clone turned up a few times. The CDR3 DNA reads TGTGCCAGCAGTTGGGGCGGTGAGCAGTTCTTC. Its protein is CASSWGGEQFF. V usage is TRBV3-1 (or the pseudogene TRBV3-2) and J usage is TRBJ2-1; D is perhaps TRBD1 (5 bases). This CDR3 has 11 residues. Trimming left V 6 bases short and J 9 bases short, with 9 bases between. Germline CDR1 LGHDT, CDR2 YNNKEL (reference sequence).

This rearrangement joins TRBV11-2 to TRBJ2-7; TRBD1 might be the D (5 bases). Per the germline V gene, CDR1 is SGHAT and CDR2 is FQNNGV. Trimming took 0 bases from V and 3 from J, leaving 15 bases between them. There are 16 residues in the CDR3. The CDR3 here is CASSLDPGRVFYEQYF. CDR3 nucleotide sequence: TGTGCCAGCAGCTTAGACCCAGGCAGGGTGTTCTACGAGCAGTACTTC.

The chain uses TRBV12-3 or TRBV12-4 and TRBJ2-1; possible D gene TRBD2, 7 bases. The length of the CDR3 is 13 residues. V dropped 6 bases and J dropped 10 bases, with 16 bases sitting between them. CDR3 DNA sequence: TGTGCCAGCAGCTTGGCGGGGGCTCTCGAGCAGTTCTTC. Its protein product is CASSLAGALEQFF.

The J gene is TRBJ1-4, the V gene TRBV19, with 8 nucleotides matching TRBD1. Germline V CDR1 and CDR2: LNHDA, SQIVND (reference sequence). The CDR3 loop spans 15 amino acids. J lost 8 bases, V lost 3 bases, and 8 bases had no gene match. CDR3 region: CASSMSRQGNEKLFF. The CDR3 DNA is TGTGCCAGTAGTATGTCGCGACAGGGGAACGAAAAACTGTTTTTT.

V and J are TRBV5-1 and TRBJ2-2; 8 bases match TRBD2. The germline V gene has CDR1 SGHRS and CDR2 YFSETQ. With 6 bases clipped from V and 3 bases from J, the junction kept 13 bases outside the gene matches. The CDR3 has 17 residues. The CDR3 DNA reads as TGCGCCAGCACCAGGATAAGCGGGGGCGACGACACCGGGGAGCTGTTTTTT. This codes for CASTRISGGDDTGELFF.

This clone was counted between two and nine times. Since the CDR3 does not end with the conserved phenylalanine or tryptophan, this likely comes from a read error. The limits of the CDR3 on the DNA are not certain, so only TCRdb's listed CDR3 is given. The rearrangement joins TRBV7-9 to TRBJ1-6. The CDR3 spans 12 amino acids, including both terminal residues. Germline values: CDR1 SEHNR, CDR2 FQNEAQ (reference sequence). The CDR3 sequence is CASASPRLPRRG.

This clone was picked up a small number of times. The rearrangement links TRBV7-8 to TRBJ2-2; the D is unclear. Per the germline V gene, CDR1 is SGHVS and CDR2 is FQNEAQ. CDR3 length equals 16 residues. Trimming took 0 bases from V and 1 from J, leaving 9 bases between them. The CDR3 bases are TGTGCCAGCAGCTTAGCGCTCCGGGTGAACACCGGGGAGCTGTTTTTT. This gives the protein CASSLALRVNTGELFF.

This clone appeared a single time. The J gene is TRBJ2-1, the V gene TRBV30; 10 nucleotides match TRBD2. This CDR3 contains 15 residues. J was trimmed by 6 bases and V by 3 bases; bases with no gene match: 8. Germline assignment: CDR1 GTSNPN and CDR2 SVGIG (reference sequence). CDR3 coding DNA: TGTGCCTGGAGGGTAAGCGGGGGGGCTGGCAATGAGCAGTTCTTC. Amino acid sequence: CAWRVSGGAGNEQFF.

The chain links TRBV9 to TRBJ2-1, with 7 bases matching TRBD2. The trim removed 0 bases at V and 4 bases at J, leaving 7 bases unmatched. The CDR3 loop spans 16 amino acids. Germline loops: CDR1 SGDLS, CDR2 YYNGEE. DNA for the CDR3: TGTGCCAGCAGCGTAGAAGGGCGGGGGAGTTACAATGAGCAGTTCTTC. Its protein product is CASSVEGRGSYNEQFF.

CDR3 residues: CASSFSGTGGDEQYF. The CDR3 DNA reads as TGCGCCAGCAGCTTTTCCGGGACAGGGGGCGACGAGCAGTACTTC. The chain carries TRBV5-1 and TRBJ2-7; 12 nucleotides match TRBD1. There are 15 residues in the CDR3. The J segment lost 5 bases and the V segment lost 2 bases, leaving 5 bases of the junction unmatched. Per germline, CDR1 SGHRS and CDR2 YFSETQ.

The chain recombines TRBV11-2 with TRBJ1-3; 10 bases agree with TRBD1. V lost 1 base to trimming and J lost 9 bases; unmatched junction nucleotides: 6. The CDR3 loop spans 15 amino acids. From germline, CDR1 is SGHAT and CDR2 FQNNGV. Here the CDR3 reads CASSLGPGQGITIYF. The DNA of the CDR3 is TGTGCCAGCAGCTTAGGCCCGGGACAGGGGATCACCATATATTTT. The full variable domain, in which reference TRBV11-2 and TRBJ1-3 provide the parts outside the CDR3, is EAGVAQSPRYKIIEKRQSVAFWCNPISGHATLYWYQQILGQGPKLLIQFQNNGVVDDSQLPKDRFSAERLKGVDSTLKIQPAKLEDSAVYLCASSLGPGQGITIYFGEGSWLTVV.

The chain employs TRBV7-6 and TRBJ2-3; 7 bases are a match to TRBD1. The CDR3 covers 14 residues. Per the germline V gene, CDR1 is SGHVS and CDR2 is FNYEAQ. The V gene end was trimmed by 5 bases and the J gene end by 7 bases; junction bases not matched to a gene: 9. CDR3 amino acids: CASSGTVGVNTQYF. The CDR3 coding sequence is TGTGCCAGCAGCGGGACAGTTGGCGTGAATACGCAGTATTTT.

The rearrangement uses TRBV3-1 (or the pseudogene TRBV3-2) and TRBJ2-7, with D maybe TRBD2 (5 bases). Germline CDR1 LGHDT, CDR2 YNNKEL (reference sequence). Between the trimmed V and J ends, which lost 2 bases and 3 bases, there was a span of 8 bases. The CDR3 runs to 13 residues. As DNA, the CDR3 is TGTGCCAGCAGCCAACCCGACTACTACGAGCAGTACTTC. Amino acid sequence: CASSQPDYYEQYF.

The chain is built from TRBV9 and TRBJ1-2, with 7 bases that match TRBD1. CDR1 and CDR2 from the germline V gene are SGDLS and YYNGEE. The CDR3 runs to 13 residues. Trimming cost V 1 base and J 4 bases; bases outside gene matches: 1. The CDR3 protein is CASSVTGAYGYTF. DNA for the CDR3: TGTGCCAGCAGCGTAACAGGGGCCTATGGCTACACCTTC.

This clone was found a few times. The V and J genes are TRBV11-1 and TRBJ2-7; a weak D match, TRBD1 (5 bases). The CDR3 spans 14 residues. Germline assignment: CDR1 SGHAT and CDR2 FQDESV (reference sequence). Trimming removed 6 bases from V and 2 bases from J, with 14 bases in between. The CDR3: CASSIGVDTYEQYF. In DNA form, the CDR3 reads TGTGCCAGCAGTATCGGTGTGGACACCTACGAGCAGTACTTC.

The chain recombines TRBV7-9 with TRBJ2-3; TRBD1 matches 8 bases. With 5 bases clipped from V and 2 bases from J, the junction kept 6 bases outside the gene matches. CDR3 length equals 15 residues. Germline values: CDR1 SEHNR, CDR2 FQNEAQ (reference sequence). The CDR3 bases are TGTGCCAGCAGCCTAGGGACAGGAGACACAGATACGCAGTATTTT. Protein sequence: CASSLGTGDTDTQYF. Drawing the rest from reference TRBV7-9 and TRBJ2-3, the complete variable domain is DTGVSQNPRHKITKRGQNVTFRCDPISEHNRLYWYRQTLGQGPEFLTYFQNEAQLEKSRLLSDRFSAERPKGSFSTLEIQRTEQGDSAMYLCASSLGTGDTDTQYFGPGTRLTVL.

The chain joins TRBV29-1 to TRBJ2-2, with D maybe TRBD2 (6 bases). Germline V gene sequence: CDR1 SQVTM, CDR2 ANQGSEA. The V end lost 3 bases, the J end lost 3 bases, and 14 bases lay between the germline ends. The CDR3 is 15 amino acids. The CDR3 DNA sequence: TGCAGCGTTGAGGGCGCCGGGAGAGACACCGGGGAGCTGTTTTTT. It specifies CSVEGAGRDTGELFF.

CDR3 bases: TGTGCCAGCACCCACGGCACTGAAGCTTTCTTT. It translates to CASTHGTEAFF. The V call is TRBV6-5, the J call TRBJ1-1, with D unclear. The CDR3 spans 11 residues. Germline CDR1 and CDR2: MNHEY and SVGAGI. Trimming stripped 7 bases from V and 4 bases from J, with 7 bases between.

The chain uses TRBV10-1 and TRBJ1-5, with a weak D call TRBD1 (6 bases). V lost 5 bases to trimming and J lost 0 bases, with 11 bases between them. Germline-derived CDR1 and CDR2 are WNHNN and SYGVQD (reference sequence). The CDR3 length is 15 residues. The CDR3 here is CASSLDRNSNQPQHF. DNA of the CDR3: TGCGCCAGCAGTCTGGACAGAAATAGCAATCAGCCCCAGCATTTT.

This chain joins TRBV25-1 and TRBJ2-7, with D tentatively TRBD2 (5 bases). Trimming left V 5 bases short and J 7 bases short, with 15 bases between. Germline V CDR1 and CDR2: MGHDK, SYGVNS. This CDR3 is 13 amino acids long. The CDR3 spells CASSPGARGEQYF. The CDR3 DNA follows: TGTGCCAGCAGTCCGGGCGCCCGGGGAGAGCAGTACTTC.

This clone is medium-sized (0.01 to 0.1%). The chain recombines TRBV3-1 (or the pseudogene TRBV3-2) with TRBJ2-1; 10 bases are a match to TRBD2. Germline V gene sequence: CDR1 LGHDT, CDR2 YNNKEL (reference sequence). The CDR3 is 16 residues long. Unmatched junction bases numbered 9, after V lost 3 bases and J lost 7 bases. CDR3 in amino acids: CASSQGKRGGRNEQFF. CDR3 in DNA: TGTGCCAGCAGCCAGGGAAAGCGGGGGGGCAGAAATGAGCAGTTCTTC.

The rearrangement uses TRBV5-6 and TRBJ2-1; 7 positions match TRBD2. There are 16 residues in the CDR3. Per the germline V gene, CDR1 is SGHDT and CDR2 is YYEEEE. Trimming cost V 4 bases and J 4 bases; bases outside gene matches: 11. The CDR3 is CASSPEAGNQYNEQFF. The DNA of the CDR3 is TGTGCCAGCAGCCCCGAAGCGGGGAACCAATACAATGAGCAGTTCTTC. The whole variable domain, remainder taken from reference TRBV5-6 and TRBJ2-1, is DAGVTQSPTHLIKTRGQQVTLRCSPKSGHDTVSWYQQALGQGPQFIFQYYEEEERQRGNFPDRFSGHQFPNYSSELNVNALLLGDSALYLCASSPEAGNQYNEQFFGPGTRLTVL.

The J gene is TRBJ2-3, the V gene TRBV24-1; 9 bases are a match to TRBD1. Germline V gene lookup returns CDR1 KGHDR and CDR2 SFDVKD. V lost 7 bases and J lost 6; bases outside the gene matches: 7. The CDR3 totals 14 residues. The CDR3 DNA sequence: TGTGCCACCAGCCCGACAGGGGGTGGGGATACGCAGTATTTT. It translates to CATSPTGGGDTQYF.

The chain links TRBV28 to TRBJ1-1; possible D gene TRBD1, 5 bases. The germline CDR1 and CDR2 sequences are MDHEN and SYDVKM. V was shortened by 6 bases and J by 5 bases, with 10 bases between the two germline ends. The CDR3 covers 12 residues. The CDR3 spells CASRTGGTEAFF. CDR3 DNA sequence: TGTGCCAGCAGGACCGGGGGTACTGAAGCTTTCTTT.

The V call is TRBV6-2 or TRBV6-3, the J call TRBJ2-3, with 8 bases fitting TRBD2. The germline CDR1 and CDR2 sequences are MNHEY and SVGEGT. J gave up 0 bases and V 4 bases, and 12 bases lay outside the gene matches. The CDR3 runs 18 residues. The CDR3 sequence is CASSWSLREGESTDTQYF. In DNA form, the CDR3 reads TGTGCCAGCAGTTGGAGCTTACGGGAGGGGGAAAGCACAGATACGCAGTATTTT.